These T cell receptor beta chains were read from a single sample in a study of T cell repertoires in cytomegalovirus infection. Their cognate antigens are unknown. MiXCR, run by TCRdb on the reads, gives a single entry per CDR3 protein. The sample lists roughly 80,000 distinct CDR3 sequences; about 24% were seen once. This sample comprised CD8+ T cells from cultured PBMCs, obtained from culture after CMV antigen stimulation. The source is a human donor in good health (CMV status not recorded). Some clones in this sample may be carry-over from other donors' samples. Each CDR3 is given with its conserved first and last residue. A D gene is named only where the DNA matches it firmly. The size of a clone is reported for some rows only, either as once, few or many, or as a class for expanded clones.

many,TRBV11-2,TRBJ2-3,-,TGTGCCAGCAGCTTAGATGGAAATCCCCCCACAGATACGCAGTATTTT,CASSLDGNPPTDTQYF
few,TRBV6-2/TRBV6-3,TRBJ2-2,-,TGTGCCAGCAGTTTTCCTTCAGGGCCCGGGGAGCTGTTTTTT,CASSFPSGPGELFF
-,TRBV2,TRBJ2-7,-,TGTGCTTCAGCTGGGGACCCCTCCTACGAGCAGTACTTC,CASAGDPSYEQYF
-,TRBV30,TRBJ1-5,TRBD1,TGTGCCGCGGGACAGGGTAGCAATCAGCCCCAGCATTTT,CAAGQGSNQPQHF
-,TRBV6-2/TRBV6-3,TRBJ1-1,-,TGTGCCAGCAGTTACTCCGGGGGGCTCACTGAAGCTTTCTTT,CASSYSGGLTEAFF
-,TRBV5-1,TRBJ1-1,-,TGCGCCAGCAGCTTGGAGAGGAACACTGAAGCTTTCTTT,CASSLERNTEAFF
few,TRBV7-9,TRBJ1-1,TRBD1,TGTGCCAGCAGCCAACCCACAGGGGGTAAAACTGAAGCTTTCTTT,CASSQPTGGKTEAFF
many,TRBV5-4,TRBJ1-4,TRBD1,TGTGCCAGCAGCTCTCCGACAGGGGGCGACCTGTTTTTT,CASSSPTGGDLFF
many,TRBV7-9,TRBJ1-3,TRBD1,TGTGCCAGCAGGGGACAGGACCTAAACACCATATATTTT,CASRGQDLNTIYF
few,TRBV29-1,TRBJ1-2,-,TGCAGCGTTGAGCGGCCTGACTCGGACGGCTACACCTTC,CSVERPDSDGYTF
many,TRBV7-2,TRBJ2-5,-,TGTGCCAGCAGCTCCGGACGGGGGGAGACCCAGTACTTC,CASSSGRGETQYF
-,TRBV4-2,TRBJ2-3,TRBD2,TGTGCCAGCAGCCAAGAAGGATCGGGACTAGCGGGGGGGGACACAGATACGCAGTATTTT,CASSQEGSGLAGGDTDTQYF
few,TRBV14,TRBJ2-7,-,TGTGCCAGCAGCCAAGGGGGTACAACCCTAGGCTTC,CASSQGGTTLGF
few,TRBV6-6,TRBJ2-3,-,TGTGCCAGCAGTACAACTAGTGATACGCAGTATTTT,CASSTTSDTQYF
many,TRBV12-3/TRBV12-4,TRBJ1-3,-,TGTGCCAGCAGTTTAGGGGCAGAGAGCTCTGGAAACACCATATATTTT,CASSLGAESSGNTIYF
few,TRBV6-6,TRBJ1-6,-,TGTGCCAGCAGCCCAGGTTCGACCCTCCACTTT,CASSPGSTLHF
few,TRBV29-1,TRBJ2-5,TRBD1,TGCAGCGTGGCCCGGGACAGCCAAGAGACCCAGTACTTC,CSVARDSQETQYF
-,TRBV7-6,TRBJ2-5,TRBD2,TGTGCCAGCAGCTTTTTCGGGGGGGGGACCCAGTACTTC,CASSFFGGGTQYF
few,TRBV2,TRBJ2-1,-,TGTGCCAGCCCAGGGGCAGGGAATGAGCAGTTCTTC,CASPGAGNEQFF
once,TRBV2,TRBJ1-1,-,TGTGCCAGCAGTGGAAGCCCCTGGGAAGCTTTCTTT,CASSGSPWEAFF
many,TRBV7-2,TRBJ1-2,TRBD1,TGTGCCAGCAGCTCACCGAGGGACAGGCCCCTCTATGGCTACACCTTC,CASSSPRDRPLYGYTF
few,TRBV4-3,TRBJ2-1,TRBD2,TGCGCCAGCAGCCAAGGAGATAGCGGGATGGATGAGCAGTTCTTC,CASSQGDSGMDEQFF
many,TRBV7-2,TRBJ2-7,TRBD1,TGTGCCAGCAGCTTAGTCCAGCAGGGGGCGCAGTACGAGCAGTACTTC,CASSLVQQGAQYEQYF
-,TRBV10-2,TRBJ1-1,TRBD1,TGCGCCAGCAATACCATAGGCAGGGGGTACACTGAAGCTTTCTTT,CASNTIGRGYTEAFF
-,TRBV13,TRBJ2-1,TRBD2,TGTGCCAGCAGCTTCACTCCCGGCTCGACTAGCGGACACAATGAGCAGTTCTTC,CASSFTPGSTSGHNEQFF
many,TRBV12-3/TRBV12-4,TRBJ2-7,-,TGTGCCAGCAGTACCTCCGGGACCGCGAACGAGCAGTACTTC,CASSTSGTANEQYF
-,TRBV28,TRBJ2-7,-,TGTGCCAGCAGTTCGACCTGGGGAAACTACGAGCAGTACTTC,CASSSTWGNYEQYF
many,TRBV7-8,TRBJ2-7,-,TGTGCCAGCAGCTTAGTTCCGGGCGACGAGCAGTACTTC,CASSLVPGDEQYF
-,TRBV19,TRBJ2-7,-,TGTGCCAGTAGTACGAAGGCGGGGGCGAGGGAGCAGTACTTC,CASSTKAGAREQYF
-,TRBV27,TRBJ2-3,-,TGTGCCAGCAGTTCCAACTCCGGGACTAAGGGGGTTTTGCCAGATACGCAGTATTTT,CASSSNSGTKGVLPDTQYF
-,TRBV5-1,TRBJ1-1,TRBD1,TGCGCCAGCAGTCGGGACAGTCAAAACACTGAAGCTTTCTTT,CASSRDSQNTEAFF
medium-sized,TRBV4-3,TRBJ1-1,-,TGCGCCAGCAGCCAAGATCCAGTGAACACTGAAGCTTTCTTT,CASSQDPVNTEAFF
many,TRBV7-9,TRBJ2-3,-,TGTGCCAGCAGCTTAGCGGATCGGGGGCCCAGCACAGATACGCAGTATTTT,CASSLADRGPSTDTQYF
few,TRBV12-3/TRBV12-4,TRBJ1-5,-,TGTGCCAGCAGTTGGACACCTTATAGCAATCAGCCCCAGCATTTT,CASSWTPYSNQPQHF
-,TRBV3-1,TRBJ2-7,-,TGTGCCAGCAGCCAAGATTTAGGCAGACCCTACGAGCAGTACTTC,CASSQDLGRPYEQYF
-,TRBV19,TRBJ1-2,-,TGTGCCAGTAGTATACCGTACAGGGCTTACTATGGCTACACCTTC,CASSIPYRAYYGYTF
-,TRBV7-9,TRBJ2-5,-,TGTGCCAGCAGCCCCTACTCTGGAGGGCCGTCGGAAGAGACCCAGTACTTC,CASSPYSGGPSEETQYF
-,TRBV12-3/TRBV12-4,TRBJ2-2,TRBD1,TGTGCCAGCAGTTTAAAGAGTGGGACAGACTTTTTTACCGGGGAGCTGTTTTTT,CASSLKSGTDFFTGELFF
-,TRBV29-1,TRBJ2-7,-,TGCAGCGTTGAAGTGGAGGTCCCCTACGAGCAGTACTTC,CSVEVEVPYEQYF
few,TRBV19,TRBJ1-6,TRBD1,TGTGCCAGTAGGACCTCCGGGACAGGGGAAAATTCACCCCTCCACTTT,CASRTSGTGENSPLHF
few,TRBV12-3/TRBV12-4,TRBJ2-5,-,TGTGCCAGCAGTTTAGGGGAATTGCGAGGAGAGACCCAGTACTTC,CASSLGELRGETQYF
many,TRBV7-9,TRBJ2-3,-,TGTGCCAGCAGGAGGACTCCAGGGGCCGCAGATACGCAGTATTTT,CASRRTPGAADTQYF
few,TRBV7-9,TRBJ2-1,-,TGTGCCAGCAGGCTGGCGGGGGCTGCCGGGGATGAGCAGTTCTTC,CASRLAGAAGDEQFF
few,TRBV12-5,TRBJ1-6,-,TGTGCTAGTGGTTTGGTAAAGGGAAACAGTTCACCCCTCCACTTT,CASGLVKGNSSPLHF
many,TRBV7-2,TRBJ2-1,TRBD2,TGTGCCAGCAGCTTAGATCCCGAGACTAGCGGGATGGATGAGCAGTTCTTC,CASSLDPETSGMDEQFF
many,TRBV7-2,TRBJ2-3,-,TGTGCCAGCAGCTCCAGGGCGGCGGGGTACCTTAGCACAGATACGCAGTATTTT,CASSSRAAGYLSTDTQYF
many,TRBV6-1,TRBJ2-3,-,TGTGCCAGCAGTGAATTAGGGGGAACTGCAGATACGCAGTATTTT,CASSELGGTADTQYF
few,TRBV10-2,TRBJ2-7,-,TGCGCCAGCACACCCGGAGGGGGCTACGAGCAGTACTTC,CASTPGGGYEQYF
-,TRBV27,TRBJ2-1,TRBD2,TGTGCCAGCACTTTGGGACTAGCTTCTTACAATGAGCAGTTCTTC,CASTLGLASYNEQFF
-,TRBV4-3,TRBJ2-1,TRBD2,TGCGCCAGCAGCCCGGGGGGGGGGCCTAATGAGCAGTTCTTC,CASSPGGGPNEQFF
many,TRBV7-9,TRBJ2-7,-,TGTGCCAGCAGCTTAGCGTTGGGTTACGAGCAGTACTTC,CASSLALGYEQYF
many,TRBV11-2,TRBJ2-5,TRBD2,TGTGCCAGCAGCCCGGGGGGGACACCCATTCAAGAGACCCAGTACTTC,CASSPGGTPIQETQYF
-,TRBV5-6,TRBJ2-5,TRBD1,TGTGCCAGCAGCTTAGGGGACCTCGGGACAGGCCAAGAGACCCAGTACTTC,CASSLGDLGTGQETQYF